A selection of T cell receptor beta chains follows, all from one sample in a study of PD-1 blockade in classical Hodgkin lymphoma. Only in-frame clones appear in the TCRdb table, and some are missing; sequencing was by immunoSEQ multiplex PCR. Of more than 90,000 clones detected, more than 80% appear once; the ten largest clones hold about 16%. This material consisted of peripheral blood mononuclear cells (PBMCs), taken before the second cycle of nivolumab. The origin of the receptors is a human donor with classical Hodgkin lymphoma. Both conserved end residues are part of each CDR3. The D gene is left open where the match is weak. Where a row states a size, it is once, few, many or the class of an expanded clone; other rows omit it.

TRBV19	few	TRBJ2-3	TRBD2	13	TGTGCCAGCGGGACTAGCGGCACAGATACGCAGTATTTT	CASGTSGTDTQYF
TRBV29-1	.	TRBJ1-1	.	11	TGCAGCGTTGTCAGGAACACTGAAGCTTTCTTT	CSVVRNTEAFF
TRBV19	few	TRBJ1-4	TRBD1	15	TGTGCCAGTAGTATGGCGGGACAGGGGAATGAAAAACTGTTTTTT	CASSMAGQGNEKLFF
TRBV9	.	TRBJ2-4	.	13	TGTGCCAGCAGCGTAAGGGACTCAAACATTCAGTACTTC	CASSVRDSNIQYF
TRBV4-1	.	TRBJ1-3	.	16	TGCGCCAGCAGCCCCCCGGGACTGAATTCTGGAAACACCATATATTTT	CASSPPGLNSGNTIYF
TRBV18	many	TRBJ1-5	TRBD1	14	TGTGCCAGCTCAGCGGACAGGGTCCGGCAGCCCCAGCATTTT	CASSADRVRQPQHF
TRBV13	.	TRBJ1-1	TRBD1	15	TGTGCCAGCAGCCTAACGGACAGGCGGGGCACTGAAGCTTTCTTT	CASSLTDRRGTEAFF
TRBV27	.	TRBJ1-5	.	14	TGTGCCAGCAGTTACGGGACGGGCAATCAGCCCCAGCATTTT	CASSYGTGNQPQHF
TRBV9	.	TRBJ1-3	.	15	TGTGCCAGCAGCGTAGCTGGAGGGGAGATGTACACCATATATTTT	CASSVAGGEMYTIYF
TRBV7-8	.	TRBJ1-4	.	15	TGTGCCAGCGGCGAAGTGAAGGCTGGGGACGAAAAACTGTTTTTT	CASGEVKAGDEKLFF
TRBV14	.	TRBJ2-2	TRBD2	14	TGTGCCAGCACCTTAGCGGGATTGGCCGGGGAGCTGTTTTTT	CASTLAGLAGELFF
TRBV7-2	.	TRBJ2-5	.	15	TGTGCCAGCAGCCCAGGGACGTTCAACCAAGAGACCCAGTACTTC	CASSPGTFNQETQYF
TRBV7-2	.	TRBJ2-2	.	15	TGTGCCAGCAGCTTATCCGTAAGGGGTTCCGGGGAGCTGTTTTTT	CASSLSVRGSGELFF
TRBV18	.	TRBJ2-7	.	13	TGTGCCAGCTCCCCTGGGATGGGCTACGAGCAGTACTTC	CASSPGMGYEQYF
TRBV28	.	TRBJ1-2	.	13	TGTGCCAGCAGTTTTGGGCCGGCATATGGCTACACCTTC	CASSFGPAYGYTF
TRBV9	.	TRBJ2-7	TRBD1	15	TGTGCCAGCAGCGCCCAGGGACAGGGGGCGGACGAGCAGTACTTC	CASSAQGQGADEQYF
TRBV6-4	few	TRBJ1-5	.	14	TGTGCCAGCAGTGAGGGGTCTGGGAATCAGCCCCAGCATTTT	CASSEGSGNQPQHF
TRBV6-4	once	TRBJ2-7	TRBD1	15	TGTGCCAGCAGCGTCCGGACAGGGGAAGCGGACGAGCAGTACTTC	CASSVRTGEADEQYF
TRBV2	.	TRBJ2-3	.	13	TGTGCCAGCATGCAAGGCGGAGAAGATACGCAGTATTTT	CASMQGGEDTQYF
TRBV18	.	TRBJ2-6	.	17	TGTGCCAGCTCACCTTACCAACCCGACTCTGGGGCCAACGTCCTGACTTTC	CASSPYQPDSGANVLTF
TRBV5-6	.	TRBJ2-3	.	14	TGTGCCAGCAGCTTGACTAGACTTACGGATACGCAGTATTTT	CASSLTRLTDTQYF
TRBV29-1	.	TRBJ2-3	TRBD2	14	TGCAGCGTTGAAGGCGGGAGGGGGACAGATACGCAGTATTTT	CSVEGGRGTDTQYF
TRBV29-1	many	TRBJ1-2	.	13	TGCAGCGTTGAAGATTTGGGGAAAACGGGCTACACCTTC	CSVEDLGKTGYTF
TRBV27	.	TRBJ2-2	.	17	TGTGCCAGCAGCCTCCTGGGGGTGGGCGGGAACACCGGGGAGCTGTTTTTT	CASSLLGVGGNTGELFF
TRBV7-9	.	TRBJ2-5	.	14	TGTGCCAGCAGCCCAAAGACCCTGTGGGAGACCCAGTACTTC	CASSPKTLWETQYF
TRBV10-1	.	TRBJ2-5	.	13	TGCGCCAGCAGTGAGTTCGGAGCCCAGACCCAGTACTTC	CASSEFGAQTQYF
TRBV10-3	once	TRBJ2-5	.	12	TGTGCCACCGGTGGCAGCCAAGAGACCCAGTACTTC	CATGGSQETQYF
TRBV19	.	TRBJ2-2	.	15	TGTGCCAGTACCTCGCCGGGACTGAGCACCGGGGAGCTGTTTTTT	CASTSPGLSTGELFF
TRBV2	few	TRBJ1-1	.	13	TGTGCCAGCAGTTACAGGGTAGGGGCTGAAGCTTTCTTT	CASSYRVGAEAFF
TRBV5-1	.	TRBJ2-7	TRBD2	17	TGCGCCAGCAGCGTCGGGGCCTCTAGCGGGAGGGTGGAGGAGCAGTACTTC	CASSVGASSGRVEEQYF
TRBV18	.	TRBJ2-7	TRBD2	14	TGTGCCAGCTCACCGTCTAGCGGGAGTTACGAGCAGTACTTC	CASSPSSGSYEQYF
TRBV5-1	once	TRBJ2-2	TRBD2	17	TGCGCCAGCTTCGGGACTAGCGGGAGGGCGAACACCGGGGAGCTGTTTTTT	CASFGTSGRANTGELFF
TRBV2	once	TRBJ2-3	.	14	TGTGCCAGCAGTGAACGCTCAGGAACGGATACGCAGTATTTT	CASSERSGTDTQYF
TRBV19	few	TRBJ1-1	.	12	TGTGCCAGTAGTGCCCGGACCTTCGAAGCTTTCTTT	CASSARTFEAFF
TRBV29-1	.	TRBJ2-2	.	15	TGCAGCGTTCCCCCCCAGGGGTCAGGCACCGGGGAGCTGTTTTTT	CSVPPQGSGTGELFF
TRBV5-4	.	TRBJ2-1	TRBD2	15	TGTGCCAGCAGCTTTAAGCGGGAGAGCGACAATGAGCAGTTCTTC	CASSFKRESDNEQFF
TRBV6-1	.	TRBJ1-1	.	12	TGTGCCAGCAGTGTGACAGGCTACGAAGCTTTCTTT	CASSVTGYEAFF
TRBV27	once	TRBJ2-7	.	14	TGTGCCAGCAGTCCCTTAGATGCTCCCTACGAGCAGTACTTC	CASSPLDAPYEQYF
TRBV18	many	TRBJ2-3	TRBD1	14	TGTGCCAGCTCACCAGACGACAGGGTGGATACGCAGTATTTT	CASSPDDRVDTQYF
TRBV10-3	.	TRBJ2-6	.	17	TGTGCCATCAGTGAGTCAGGGACGTCATCTGGGGCCAACGTCCTGACTTTC	CAISESGTSSGANVLTF
TRBV6-5	few	TRBJ2-3	.	14	TGTGCCAGCAGTTATACCTGGTATAAGGATACGCAGTATTTT	CASSYTWYKDTQYF
TRBV6-4	.	TRBJ2-3	.	13	TGTGCCAGCAGTGCGGACCTTCCTGATACGCAGTATTTT	CASSADLPDTQYF
TRBV11-2	few	TRBJ2-7	TRBD2	14	TGTGCCAGCAGCTTATCGAGCGGGACCTACGAGCAGTACTTC	CASSLSSGTYEQYF
TRBV6-4	.	TRBJ2-1	TRBD2	14	TGTGCCAGCAGTGCTAGCGGGATGAACAATGAGCAGTTCTTC	CASSASGMNNEQFF
TRBV19	.	TRBJ2-7	.	15	TGTGCCAGTAGTATTCGTGGGAGTTCGTCCTACGAGCAGTACTTC	CASSIRGSSSYEQYF
TRBV14	.	TRBJ2-2	.	15	TGTGCCAGCAGCCTCATGACAGGGAACACCGGGGAGCTGTTTTTT	CASSLMTGNTGELFF
TRBV5-1	.	TRBJ2-2	.	15	TGCGCCAGCAGCTCACGGGGGAGCGGCGCCGGGGAGCTGTTTTTT	CASSSRGSGAGELFF
TRBV2	.	TRBJ2-5	.	11	TGTGCCAGCAGTCCGGTTGAGACCCAGTACTTC	CASSPVETQYF
TRBV18	.	TRBJ2-2	.	17	TGTGCCAGCTCACCACCGGAAAGGCGGCCGAACACCGGGGAGCTGTTTTTT	CASSPPERRPNTGELFF
TRBV2	.	TRBJ2-3	.	13	TGTGCCAGCAGGATGGGGAAAACAGATACGCAGTATTTT	CASRMGKTDTQYF
TRBV5-4	.	TRBJ1-3	TRBD1	15	TGTGCCAGCAGCCTACAGGGGGCTTCTGGAAACACCATATATTTT	CASSLQGASGNTIYF
TRBV4-2	.	TRBJ2-2	TRBD2	19	TGTGCCAGCAGCCAAGATCAGCGACCGGGACTAGGTAACACCGGGGAGCTGTTTTTT	CASSQDQRPGLGNTGELFF
TRBV5-6	.	TRBJ1-3	.	16	TGTGCCAGCAGCTTGGCGCCGGGGAGCTCTGGAAACACCATATATTTT	CASSLAPGSSGNTIYF
TRBV6-1	few	TRBJ1-5	.	17	TGTGCCAGCAGTGAATTGCCAGGTGGGGTCGCCAATCAGCCCCAGCATTTT	CASSELPGGVANQPQHF